The entry that follows covers one T cell receptor (beta chain) sequence. The antigen is not known. This entry is derived from a study of T cell responses to AZD1222 COVID-19 vaccine. Findings and caveats of the study: At study baseline, merely a handful of AZD1222 recipients were seropositive. Donors were chiefly white British, with a greater number of females, and clonal diversity was perhaps underestimated. Repertoire sampling occurred only after the peak T cell response. A rise in Spike-specific TCR breadth and depth followed two AZD1222 doses.

Assay used: immunoSEQ multiplex PCR; TCRdb lists only in-frame clones, some missing. Here the sample spans about 150,000 clones, about 92% being singletons. The sequenced sample was peripheral blood, obtained 28 days after the second AZD1222 dose. The clonotype comes from an adult who received the AZD1222 COVID-19 vaccine.

CDR3 loop: CSVLEEGARAFF. The CDR3 region has the DNA TGCAGCGTTCTCGAGGAAGGGGCGCGTGCTTTCTTT. The V and J genes are TRBV29-1 and TRBJ1-1, with TRBD1 as a possible D gene (5 bases). Trimming shortened V by 5 bases and J by 11 bases, and 18 bases separated the two germline ends. The germline V gene encodes CDR1 SQVTM and CDR2 ANQGSEA. CDR3 length: 12 residues.